What follows describes a single TCR beta chain. The target antigen is unknown. J gave up 8 bases and V 4 bases, and 6 bases lay outside the gene matches. This CDR3 contains 13 residues. The V gene's germline CDR1 is SGDLS and CDR2 YYNGEE. These data originate in a study of CD8 T cells in ankylosing spondylitis. General observations from the study: As for the disease-linked clones, they showed a CD8+ phenotype and occurred at relatively low frequencies in peripheral blood.

TCRdb recomputed calls from the 5' RACE reads with MiXCR, one row per CDR3 protein. The data show about 350,000 distinct CDR3 sequences, 20% to 25% seen once. The chain is built from TRBV9 and TRBJ2-1; TRBD1 agrees at 7 bases. This clonotype was sampled from a male donor with ankylosing spondylitis or in good health (not recorded which). Sequencing was carried out using blood, either unsorted or a sorted T cell fraction (not recorded which). The CDR3 loop is CASSRDSGDEQFF. The CDR3 region has the DNA TGTGCCAGCAGCAGGGACAGTGGGGATGAGCAGTTCTTC.